Below, 27 T cell receptor beta chains from the same sample are listed, as sequenced in a study of cytomegalovirus exposure and HLA in healthy donors. With 60 Vbeta and 13 Jbeta primers, the PCR was carried out. The protocol was immunoSEQ multiplex PCR, while the TCRdb copy is restricted to in-frame clones and leaves out a portion. The sample carries nearly 100,000 clones, 9.4% recorded once. The sequencing input was PBMCs. The receptor source for this set is a man aged 50-60 years in good health and CMV-seropositive.

In its sample, this clone was seen a few times. This sequence joins TRBV11-2 and TRBJ1-4; tentatively, D is TRBD1 (6 bases). V was cut by 0 bases and J by 1 base, with 9 bases left in between. Germline assignment: CDR1 SGHAT and CDR2 FQNNGV. This CDR3 region has 16 residues. This CDR3 is CASSLEVRGTNEKLFF. In DNA form, the CDR3 reads TGTGCCAGCAGCTTAGAGGTCAGGGGAACTAATGAAAAACTGTTTTTT. The full variable domain, in which reference TRBV11-2 and TRBJ1-4 provide the parts outside the CDR3, is EAGVAQSPRYKIIEKRQSVAFWCNPISGHATLYWYQQILGQGPKLLIQFQNNGVVDDSQLPKDRFSAERLKGVDSTLKIQPAKLEDSAVYLCASSLEVRGTNEKLFFGSGTQLSVL.

This clone was counted a few times. J is TRBJ1-4 and V is TRBV27, with D possibly matching TRBD1 (5 bases). The CDR3 covers 16 residues. The V gene's germline CDR1 is MNHEY and CDR2 SMNVEV (reference sequence). V was shortened by 4 bases and J by 5 bases, with 17 bases between the two germline ends. The CDR3: CASSSIGGARNEKLFF. CDR3 nucleotides: TGTGCCAGCAGTTCGATCGGGGGAGCACGCAATGAAAAACTGTTTTTT.

This sequence joins TRBV7-6 and TRBJ1-5; TRBD1 agrees at 8 bases. Looked up from germline, CDR1 is SGHVS and CDR2 is FNYEAQ. This CDR3 contains 15 residues. Trimming at V came to 5 bases and at J to 3 bases, leaving 6 bases not matched to a gene. The CDR3 sequence is CASSPRQGNNQPQHF. The CDR3 DNA is TGTGCCAGCAGCCCCAGACAGGGGAACAATCAGCCCCAGCATTTT. The full variable domain, in which reference TRBV7-6 and TRBJ1-5 provide the parts outside the CDR3, is GAGVSQSPRYKVTKRGQDVALRCDPISGHVSLYWYRQALGQGPEFLTYFNYEAQQDKSGLPNDRFSAERPEGSISTLTIQRTEQRDSAMYRCASSPRQGNNQPQHFGDGTRLSIL.

This clone has only a few counts. The chain joins TRBV27 to TRBJ2-1, with 8 bases fitting TRBD2. Germline lookup yields CDR1 MNHEY and CDR2 SMNVEV (reference sequence). The CDR3 runs 15 residues. J lost 12 bases, V lost 6 bases, and 16 bases had no gene match. The CDR3 loop is CASSRGGGLFLGQFF. In DNA form, the CDR3 reads TGTGCCAGCAGCCGGGGCGGGGGGCTCTTTTTAGGGCAGTTCTTC.

There are a few counts of this clone. The chain has TRBV5-4 and TRBJ2-1, with 9 nucleotides matching TRBD2. V gave up 0 bases and J gave up 4 bases; unmatched junction bases: 2. The CDR3 extends over 15 amino acids. Germline-derived CDR1 and CDR2 are SGHNT and YYREEE (reference sequence). The CDR3 region is CASSLGAGGYNEQFF. In DNA form, the CDR3 reads TGTGCCAGCAGCTTGGGGGCGGGAGGGTACAATGAGCAGTTCTTC.

The chain joins TRBV5-1 to TRBJ2-1; D is perhaps TRBD2 (6 bases). Germline V gene data show CDR1 as SGHRS and CDR2 as YFSETQ. The CDR3 is 15 amino acids. V gave up 0 bases and J gave up 1 base, with 8 bases separating them. CDR3 bases: TGCGCCAGCAGCTTGGCCGCGGGATCCTACAATGAGCAGTTCTTC. Translated, it gives CASSLAAGSYNEQFF.

This clone was picked up a small number of times. This rearrangement joins TRBV4-2 to TRBJ2-7; TRBD2 agrees at 8 bases. The CDR3 runs 14 residues. The germline V gene has CDR1 LGHNA and CDR2 YNFKEQ. V was pared by 2 bases and J by 2 bases, with 2 bases of the junction left unmatched. CDR3 DNA sequence: TGTGCCAGCAGCCAAATTAGCGGGGCCTACGAGCAGTACTTC. As protein: CASSQISGAYEQYF.

A few counts support this clone. V and J are TRBV15 and TRBJ2-7; no clear D. The V and J ends lost 0 bases and 0 bases respectively, with 9 bases between them. Looked up from germline, CDR1 is LNHNV and CDR2 is YYDKDF (reference sequence). The CDR3 loop spans 15 amino acids. The CDR3 loop reads CATSRDRRSSYEQYF. The DNA for the CDR3 is TGTGCCACCAGCAGAGATCGACGGAGCTCCTACGAGCAGTACTTC.

This clone has just a few counts. The V call is TRBV19, the J call TRBJ1-5, with D unresolved. Trimming took 6 bases from V and 6 from J, leaving 18 bases between them. Looked up from germline, CDR1 is LNHDA and CDR2 is SQIVND (reference sequence). The CDR3 contains 15 residues. CDR3: CASRVAMVSGQPQHF. Written as DNA, the CDR3 is TGTGCCAGTAGAGTCGCAATGGTGTCGGGTCAGCCCCAGCATTTT.

In its sample, this clone was seen a few times. This chain uses TRBV9 with TRBJ2-7; 8 nucleotides match TRBD2. Germline V lookup: CDR1 SGDLS, CDR2 YYNGEE. V shed 4 bases, J shed 2 bases, and the junction held 8 bases outside the gene matches. This CDR3 has 15 residues. CDR3 residues: CASSLGTSGPYEQYF. The CDR3 DNA follows: TGTGCCAGCAGCCTAGGCACTAGCGGTCCCTACGAGCAGTACTTC.

This clone was picked up a small number of times. V usage is TRBV29-1 and J usage is TRBJ1-2; 9 bases are shared with TRBD1. In germline, CDR1 is SQVTM, CDR2 ANQGSEA. Germline trimming cut 6 bases from V and 3 bases from J; bases unmatched to any gene: 8. The CDR3 totals 14 residues. The CDR3 here is CSVAGQGVDYGYTF. The CDR3 region has the DNA TGCAGCGTAGCGGGACAGGGAGTGGACTATGGCTACACCTTC.

This sequence joins TRBV19 and TRBJ2-5; the D gene is possibly TRBD1 (5 bases). Germline V gene data show CDR1 as LNHDA and CDR2 as SQIVND (reference sequence). The CDR3 has 13 amino acids. Trimming left V 4 bases short and J 3 bases short, with 9 bases between. The CDR3 sequence is CASSRGREETQYF. Here the CDR3 DNA reads TGTGCCAGTAGTAGGGGCCGAGAAGAGACCCAGTACTTC.

This clone was detected only a few times. The J gene is TRBJ1-1, the V gene TRBV14, with D unclear. V was cut by 5 bases and J by 3 bases, with 10 bases left in between. Germline V gene sequence: CDR1 SGHDN, CDR2 FVKESK. The CDR3 runs to 13 residues. The CDR3 sequence: CASSEQQYTEAFF. CDR3 bases: TGTGCCAGCAGCGAACAGCAGTACACTGAAGCTTTCTTT.

The rearrangement joins TRBV2 to TRBJ2-5, with TRBD1 identical over 10 bases. Germline assignment: CDR1 SNHLY and CDR2 FYNNEI. J was trimmed by 5 bases and V by 6 bases; bases with no gene match: 3. The CDR3 covers 13 residues. This CDR3 reads CASRGQGWETQYF. CDR3 sequence (DNA): TGTGCCAGCAGGGGACAGGGGTGGGAGACCCAGTACTTC.

This rearrangement joins TRBV29-1 to TRBJ1-1, with TRBD1 matching over 10 bases. J gave up 4 bases and V 5 bases, and 4 bases lay outside the gene matches. The CDR3 spans 13 residues. Germline V gene data show CDR1 as SQVTM and CDR2 as ANQGSEA. This CDR3 reads CSVSGTGVTEAFF. In DNA, the CDR3 is TGCAGCGTTTCTGGGACAGGGGTCACTGAAGCTTTCTTT.

The CDR3: CASSWRTGNNSPLHF. The CDR3 bases are TGTGCCAGCAGCTGGCGGACAGGCAATAATTCACCCCTCCACTTT. The chain carries TRBV5-8 and TRBJ1-6; 7 nucleotides align to TRBD1. The germline gives CDR1 SGHTS, CDR2 YDEGEE. This CDR3 has 15 residues. V was clipped by 3 bases and J by 5 bases; unmatched bases: 5.

The chain has TRBV28 and TRBJ2-5; TRBD1 matches 7 bases. The V gene's germline CDR1 is MDHEN and CDR2 SYDVKM. J gave up 3 bases and V 7 bases, and 8 bases lay outside the gene matches. The CDR3 consists of 14 residues. The CDR3 DNA is TGTGCCAGCACTCTAGGGACAGCTAAAGAGACCCAGTACTTC. Protein: CASTLGTAKETQYF.

The V gene is TRBV2, the J gene TRBJ1-5; no clear D. CDR1 and CDR2 (germline): SNHLY, FYNNEI. This CDR3 is 14 amino acids long. V lost 3 bases and J lost 4, with 10 bases in between. The CDR3 DNA sequence: TGTGCCAGCAGTGACTGGTCAGCGAATCAGCCCCAGCATTTT. This encodes CASSDWSANQPQHF.

The chain has TRBV4-3 and TRBJ2-3, with 9 nucleotides matching TRBD2. V trimming: 0 bases; J trimming: 5 bases; junction bases outside the gene matches: 6. The CDR3 is 16 residues long. Germline V gene lookup returns CDR1 LGHNA and CDR2 YSLEER. The CDR3 is CASSQDFGLAIDTQYF. Written as DNA, the CDR3 is TGCGCCAGCAGCCAAGATTTCGGACTAGCGATAGATACGCAGTATTTT.

This clone was seen only a few times. The rearrangement links TRBV25-1 to TRBJ2-7; TRBD1 is a possible D gene (6 bases). The V and J ends lost 6 bases and 3 bases respectively, with 9 bases between them. The CDR3 runs to 12 residues. CDR1 MGHDK and CDR2 SYGVNS come from the germline V gene. As DNA, the CDR3 is TGTGCCAGCAGCCAGGGGCGCTACGAGCAGTACTTC. Translation: CASSQGRYEQYF.

This chain joins TRBV19 and TRBJ2-2, with D maybe TRBD1 (5 bases). The germline V gene has CDR1 LNHDA and CDR2 SQIVND (reference sequence). V lost 3 bases and J lost 0, with 11 bases in between. The CDR3 sequence is 16 residues long. The DNA for the CDR3 is TGTGCCAGTAGTATCGGGCAGGGCGCGAACACCGGGGAGCTGTTTTTT. This sequence encodes CASSIGQGANTGELFF.

This clone has more than one count but fewer than ten. The chain links TRBV7-2 to TRBJ1-6; D perhaps matches TRBD1 (5 bases). The germline V and J ends were trimmed by 1 base and 5 bases, with 9 bases remaining between them. In germline, CDR1 is SGHTA, CDR2 FQGNSA. The CDR3 has 15 residues. This CDR3 reads CASSLEGWDNSPLHF. DNA for the CDR3: TGTGCCAGCAGCTTAGAGGGGTGGGATAATTCACCCCTCCACTTT.

This clone has more than one count but fewer than ten. V gene TRBV4-3 combines with J gene TRBJ2-2; D possibly corresponds to TRBD1 (6 bases). The ends were cut back, 1 base at V and 7 bases at J, with 13 bases in the middle. Germline V gives CDR1 LGHNA, CDR2 YSLEER. This CDR3 region has 15 residues. CDR3 sequence reads: CASSQASGVGGELFF. The CDR3 region has the DNA TGCGCCAGCAGCCAAGCTTCAGGGGTTGGCGGGGAGCTGTTTTTT.

The gene calls are TRBV7-3 and TRBJ2-3; D remains ambiguous. Germline lookup yields CDR1 SGHTA and CDR2 FQGTGA. The CDR3 extends over 16 amino acids. Trimming removed 4 bases at V and 3 bases at J, with 17 bases between. The CDR3 DNA reads as TGTGCCAGCAGCTCCCTTATCCTCGGGTTGACAGATACGCAGTATTTT. Translating gives CASSSLILGLTDTQYF. The whole variable domain, remainder taken from reference TRBV7-3 and TRBJ2-3, is GAGVSQTPSNKVTEKGKYVELRCDPISGHTALYWYRQSLGQGPEFLIYFQGTGAADDSGLPNDRFFAVRPEGSVSTLKIQRTERGDSAVYLCASSSLILGLTDTQYFGPGTRLTVL.

This clone was seen a few times. The chain carries TRBV27 and TRBJ2-2; TRBD1 might be the D (6 bases). The CDR3 runs 16 residues. Germline V lookup: CDR1 MNHEY, CDR2 SMNVEV (reference sequence). V lost 6 bases and J 0 bases, leaving 14 bases between the germline ends. The CDR3 protein is CASRRENRANTGELFF. In DNA form, the CDR3 reads TGTGCCAGCAGACGCGAGAACAGGGCGAACACCGGGGAGCTGTTTTTT.

This clone was seen more than once but under ten times. The chain is built from TRBV2 and TRBJ2-6, with 9 nucleotides matching TRBD1. Germline loops: CDR1 SNHLY, CDR2 FYNNEI. V was pared by 8 bases and J by 4 bases, with 9 bases of the junction left unmatched. This CDR3 is 16 amino acids long. The CDR3 nucleotides read TGTGCCAGCCTCCGGGACAGGGTTTCGGGGGCCAACGTCCTGACTTTC. The encoded protein is CASLRDRVSGANVLTF.

This clone was found a few times. The J gene is TRBJ2-1, the V gene TRBV2; 14 bases agree with TRBD2. V shed 6 bases, J shed 7 bases, and the junction held 5 bases outside the gene matches. This CDR3 is 15 amino acids long. Looked up from germline, CDR1 is SNHLY and CDR2 is FYNNEI. CDR3 sequence (DNA): TGTGCCAGCAGAACTGGACTAGCGGGAGGTAATGAGCAGTTCTTC. This sequence encodes CASRTGLAGGNEQFF.